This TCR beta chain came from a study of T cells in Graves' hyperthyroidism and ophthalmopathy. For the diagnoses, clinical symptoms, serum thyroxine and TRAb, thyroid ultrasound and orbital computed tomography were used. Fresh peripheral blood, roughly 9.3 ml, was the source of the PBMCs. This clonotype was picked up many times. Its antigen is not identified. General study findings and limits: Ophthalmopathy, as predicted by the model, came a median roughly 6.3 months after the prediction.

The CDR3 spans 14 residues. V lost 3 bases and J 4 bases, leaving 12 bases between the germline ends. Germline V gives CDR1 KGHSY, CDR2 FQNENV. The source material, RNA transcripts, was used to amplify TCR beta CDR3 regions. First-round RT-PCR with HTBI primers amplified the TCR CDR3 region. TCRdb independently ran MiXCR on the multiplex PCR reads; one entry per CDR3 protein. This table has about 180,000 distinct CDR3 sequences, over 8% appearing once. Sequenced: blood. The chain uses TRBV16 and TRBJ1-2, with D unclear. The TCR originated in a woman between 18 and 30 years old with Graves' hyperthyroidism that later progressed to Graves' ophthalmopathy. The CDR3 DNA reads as TGTGCCAGCAGCCATGGGCCGGGAGGCTATGGCTACACCTTC. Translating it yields CASSHGPGGYGYTF.